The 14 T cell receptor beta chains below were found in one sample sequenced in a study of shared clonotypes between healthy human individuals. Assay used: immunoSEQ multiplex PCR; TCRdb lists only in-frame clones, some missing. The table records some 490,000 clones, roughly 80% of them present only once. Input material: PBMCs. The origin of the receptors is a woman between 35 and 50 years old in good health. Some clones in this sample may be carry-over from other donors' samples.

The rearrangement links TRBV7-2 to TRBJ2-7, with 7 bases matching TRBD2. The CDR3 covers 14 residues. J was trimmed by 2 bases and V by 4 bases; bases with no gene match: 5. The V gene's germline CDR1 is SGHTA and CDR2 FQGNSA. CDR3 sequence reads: CASSSEAGPYEQYF. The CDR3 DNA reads TGTGCCAGCAGCTCAGAAGCGGGACCCTACGAGCAGTACTTC.

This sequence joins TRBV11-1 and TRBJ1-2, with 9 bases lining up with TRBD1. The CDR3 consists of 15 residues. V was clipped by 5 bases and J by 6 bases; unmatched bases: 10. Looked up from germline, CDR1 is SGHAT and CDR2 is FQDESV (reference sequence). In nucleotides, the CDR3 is TGTGCCAGCAGCGCTGGACAGGGGCTTACCGATGGCTACACCTTC. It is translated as CASSAGQGLTDGYTF.

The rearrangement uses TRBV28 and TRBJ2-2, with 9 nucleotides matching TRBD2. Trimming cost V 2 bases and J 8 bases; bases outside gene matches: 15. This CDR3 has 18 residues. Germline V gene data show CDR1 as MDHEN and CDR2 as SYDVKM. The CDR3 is CASSLLHAVLAGRGELFF. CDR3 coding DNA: TGTGCCAGCAGTTTACTGCATGCGGTTCTAGCGGGAAGGGGGGAGCTGTTTTTT.

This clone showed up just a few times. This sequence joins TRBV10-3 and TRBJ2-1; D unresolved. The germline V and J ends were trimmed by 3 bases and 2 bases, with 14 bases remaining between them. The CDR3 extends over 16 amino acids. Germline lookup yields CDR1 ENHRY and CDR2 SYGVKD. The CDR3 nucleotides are TGTGCCATCAGTGATCGGACCCAAATTCCCTACAATGAGCAGTTCTTC. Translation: CAISDRTQIPYNEQFF.

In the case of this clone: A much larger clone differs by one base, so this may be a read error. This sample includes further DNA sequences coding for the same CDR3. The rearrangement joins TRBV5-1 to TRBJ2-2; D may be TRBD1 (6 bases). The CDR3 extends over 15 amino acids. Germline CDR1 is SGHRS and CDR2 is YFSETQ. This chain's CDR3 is CASSLGHTNTGELFF. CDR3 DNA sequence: TGCGCCAGCAGCCTGGGACACACGAACACCGGAGAGCTGTTTTTT.

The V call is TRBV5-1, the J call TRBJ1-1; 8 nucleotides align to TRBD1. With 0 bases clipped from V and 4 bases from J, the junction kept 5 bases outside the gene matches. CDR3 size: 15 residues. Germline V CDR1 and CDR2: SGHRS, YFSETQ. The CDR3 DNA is TGCGCCAGCAGCTTGGGACAGGGGAAGGTCACTGAAGCTTTCTTT. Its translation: CASSLGQGKVTEAFF.

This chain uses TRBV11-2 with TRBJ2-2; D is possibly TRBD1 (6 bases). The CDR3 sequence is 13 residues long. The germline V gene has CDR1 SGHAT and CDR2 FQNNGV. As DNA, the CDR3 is TGTGCTGCAGGCGTGGGGGCCACCGGGGAGCTGTTTTTT. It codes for CAAGVGATGELFF. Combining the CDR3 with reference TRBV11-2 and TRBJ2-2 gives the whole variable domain EAGVAQSPRYKIIEKRQSVAFWCNPISGHATLYWYQQILGQGPKLLIQFQNNGVVDDSQLPKDRFSAERLKGVDSTLKIQPAKLEDSAVYLCAAGVGATGELFFGEGSRLTVL.

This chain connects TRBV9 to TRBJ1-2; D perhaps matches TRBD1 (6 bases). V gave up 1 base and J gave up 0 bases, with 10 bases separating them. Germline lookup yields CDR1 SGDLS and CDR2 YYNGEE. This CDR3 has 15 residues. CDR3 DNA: TGTGCCAGCAGCGTATCGGACAGATCTAACTATGGCTACACCTTC. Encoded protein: CASSVSDRSNYGYTF.

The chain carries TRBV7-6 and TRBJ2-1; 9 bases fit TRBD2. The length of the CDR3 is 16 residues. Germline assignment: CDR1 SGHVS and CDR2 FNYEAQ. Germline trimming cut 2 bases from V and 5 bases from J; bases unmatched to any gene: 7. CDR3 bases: TGTGCCAGCAGCTTACAAGGACTAGCGAGTCACAATGAGCAGTTCTTC. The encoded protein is CASSLQGLASHNEQFF.

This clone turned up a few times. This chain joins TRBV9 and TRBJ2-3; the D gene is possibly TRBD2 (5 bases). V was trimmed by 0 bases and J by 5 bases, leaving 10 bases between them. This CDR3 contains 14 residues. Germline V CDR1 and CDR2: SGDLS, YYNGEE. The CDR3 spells CASSVADGKDTQYF. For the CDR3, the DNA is TGTGCCAGCAGCGTAGCGGACGGGAAAGATACGCAGTATTTT.

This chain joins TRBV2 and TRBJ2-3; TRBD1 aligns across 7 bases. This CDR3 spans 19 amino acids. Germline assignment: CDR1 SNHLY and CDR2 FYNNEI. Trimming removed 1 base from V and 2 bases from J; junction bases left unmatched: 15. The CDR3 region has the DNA TGTGCCAGCAGTGAAGAGGACAGGATTTCTGCTTACACCACAGATACGCAGTATTTT. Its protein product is CASSEEDRISAYTTDTQYF.

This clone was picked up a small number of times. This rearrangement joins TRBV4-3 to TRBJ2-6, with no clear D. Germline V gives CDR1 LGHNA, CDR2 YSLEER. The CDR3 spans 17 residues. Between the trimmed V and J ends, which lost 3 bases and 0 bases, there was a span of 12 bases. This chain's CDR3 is CASSQTFDFSGANVLTF. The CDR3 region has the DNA TGCGCCAGCAGCCAGACCTTTGACTTCTCTGGGGCCAACGTCCTGACTTTC.

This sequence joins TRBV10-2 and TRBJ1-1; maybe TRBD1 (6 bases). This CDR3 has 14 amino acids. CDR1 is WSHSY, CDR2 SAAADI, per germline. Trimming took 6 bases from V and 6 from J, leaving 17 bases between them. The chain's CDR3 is CASSLGGGGPEAFF. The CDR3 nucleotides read TGCGCCAGCAGCCTCGGGGGGGGCGGGCCTGAAGCTTTCTTT.

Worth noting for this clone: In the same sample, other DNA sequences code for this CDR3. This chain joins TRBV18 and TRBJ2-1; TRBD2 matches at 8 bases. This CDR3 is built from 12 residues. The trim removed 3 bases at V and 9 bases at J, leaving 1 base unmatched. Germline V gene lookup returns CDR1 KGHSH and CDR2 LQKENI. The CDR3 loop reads CASSPGRGEQFF. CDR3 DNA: TGTGCCAGCTCACCCGGGAGGGGTGAGCAGTTCTTC.